This TCR beta chain was profiled in a study of T cell responses to AZD1222 COVID-19 vaccine. Study-level results: No repertoire was sampled before or during the peak T cell response, only after it. Baseline seropositivity characterized only six or seven AZD1222 recipients.

The V end lost 4 bases, the J end lost 5 bases, and 15 bases lay between the germline ends. The germline V gene has CDR1 SGHRS and CDR2 YFSETQ. This CDR3 region has 15 residues. Regarding this clone: Its antigen is unidentified.

Clones were sequenced by immunoSEQ multiplex PCR, and TCRdb holds only the in-frame ones, with some missing. Here the sample spans about 150,000 clones, roughly nine tenths being singletons. V usage is TRBV5-1 and J usage is TRBJ1-4; maybe TRBD1 (5 bases). The input for sequencing was peripheral blood, taken on day 0 of AZD1222 vaccination. The origin of this receptor is an adult in good health. CDR3 sequence: CASSTVGTVNEKLFF. The CDR3 nucleotides are TGCGCCAGCAGCACGGTAGGGACGGTCAATGAAAAACTGTTTTTT.